The clone carrying this TCR beta chain occurred a few times. This record belongs to a study of T-cell reconstitution after alpha-beta-depleted transplantation in children. Preparation of the TCRbeta library used unique molecular identifiers. TCRdb redid the calling of the PCR reads with MiXCR, one entry per CDR3 protein. The sample holds around 92,000 distinct CDR3 sequences, 9% to 15% seen once. V dropped 5 bases and J dropped 7 bases, with 18 bases sitting between them. CDR3 length: 15 amino acids. Germline V gene lookup returns CDR1 SGHTA and CDR2 FQGNSA. The receptor was derived from a human donor who donated a stem cell graft to a child with inherited bone marrow failure. The chain links TRBV7-2 to TRBJ2-4; tentatively, D is TRBD2 (7 bases). The material sequenced was PBMCs from the stem cell graft donor, taken from the stem cell graft. The CDR3 loop reads CASSPRRGAANIQYF. The CDR3 DNA sequence: TGTGCCAGCAGCCCCCGCCGGGGGGCGGCGAACATTCAGTACTTC.